Following are 18 T cell receptor beta chains from one sample sequenced in a study of identical twins. MiXCR was run by TCRdb on the 5' RACE reads, yielding one entry per CDR3 protein. The sample consists of 350,000 to 600,000 distinct CDR3 sequences, 12% to 15% of them appearing once. These same data were also listed under a study on yellow fever vaccine responses in identical twins.

The sequenced material came from CD4+ T cells sorted from blood. The receptors were sampled from a woman between 18 and 29 years old in good health.

This clonotype showed up just a few times. The chain recombines TRBV5-1 with TRBJ2-3; 13 bases align to TRBD2. From germline, CDR1 is SGHRS and CDR2 YFSETQ. This CDR3 comprises 16 residues. After removal of 3 bases from V and 4 bases from J, the junction contained 5 bases not matched to a gene. CDR3 sequence (DNA): TGCGCCAGCAGCTCCGGACTAGCGGGGGAGGCAGATACGCAGTATTTT. Translation: CASSSGLAGEADTQYF.

The V call is TRBV5-1, the J call TRBJ2-7, with D tentatively TRBD1 or TRBD2 (5 bases each). The CDR3 consists of 14 residues. The V gene lost 3 bases and the J gene lost 2 bases, with 12 bases spanning the gap. The germline V gene encodes CDR1 SGHRS and CDR2 YFSETQ. In DNA, the CDR3 is TGCGCCAGCAGCTCCGGGGACGGAACCTACGAGCAGTACTTC. This sequence encodes CASSSGDGTYEQYF. Supplemented by reference TRBV5-1 and TRBJ2-7, the full variable domain reads KAGVTQTPRYLIKTRGQQVTLSCSPISGHRSVSWYQQTPGQGLQFLFEYFSETQRNKGNFPGRFSGRQFSNSRSEMNVSTLELGDSALYLCASSSGDGTYEQYFGPGTRLTVT.

Only a few counts were recorded for this clonotype. The chain recombines TRBV7-2 with TRBJ2-1, with 14 positions matching TRBD2. After removal of 5 bases from V and 3 bases from J, the junction contained 6 bases not matched to a gene. The CDR3 covers 17 residues. Germline V gives CDR1 SGHTA, CDR2 FQGNSA. CDR3 coding DNA: TGTGCCAGCAGCCGGGGGACTAGCGGGAGACTCTACAATGAGCAGTTCTTC. This sequence encodes CASSRGTSGRLYNEQFF.

The CDR3 bases are TGTGCCAGCAGCTCAGAGCGGACCTTCACAGATACGCAGTATTTT. Translating gives CASSSERTFTDTQYF. The genes are TRBV7-2 and TRBJ2-3; tentative D call: TRBD2 (5 bases). V was shortened by 4 bases and J by 2 bases, with 13 bases between the two germline ends. From germline, CDR1 is SGHTA and CDR2 FQGNSA. The CDR3 totals 15 residues.

The sample holds a few counts of this clonotype. This chain uses TRBV29-1 with TRBJ1-3, with D unresolved. The CDR3 is made up of 14 amino acids. Trimming took off 3 bases at V and 0 bases at J, with 9 bases between the two ends. Germline-derived CDR1 and CDR2 are SQVTM and ANQGSEA. This chain's CDR3 is CSVERPNSGNTIYF. The CDR3 DNA follows: TGCAGCGTTGAGCGCCCAAACTCTGGAAACACCATATATTTT.

This sequence joins TRBV20-1 and TRBJ2-6; no clear D gene. Trimming removed 5 bases from V and 2 bases from J, with 10 bases in between. The germline CDR1 and CDR2 sequences are DFQATT and SNEGSKA (reference sequence). There are 14 residues in the CDR3. CDR3 nucleotide sequence: TGCAGTGCTGGCCTGGGTGCTGGGGCCAACGTCCTGACTTTC. Translation: CSAGLGAGANVLTF.

CDR3 nucleotides: TGTGCCAGCAGCGTAGGGGGAGGGGAATATCAGCCCCAGCATTTT. This gives the protein CASSVGGGEYQPQHF. The genes are TRBV9 and TRBJ1-5; D might be TRBD1 (5 bases). CDR3 length: 15 residues. The V end was cut by 0 bases, the J end by 5 bases, with 12 bases between. Germline V gene data show CDR1 as SGDLS and CDR2 as YYNGEE.

This clonotype was seen a handful of times. The chain has TRBV29-1 and TRBJ2-5, with D perhaps matching TRBD1 or TRBD2 (5 bases each). Trimming removed 4 bases at V and 2 bases at J, with 14 bases between. The CDR3 length is 14 residues. Germline-derived CDR1 and CDR2 are SQVTM and ANQGSEA. The CDR3 DNA is TGCAGCGTTGGACGGGGCGCGAGGCAAGAGACCCAGTACTTC. This sequence encodes CSVGRGARQETQYF.

There are a few counts of this clonotype. V usage is TRBV7-9 and J usage is TRBJ1-2; D not certain. The CDR3 sequence is 12 residues long. The germline gives CDR1 SEHNR, CDR2 FQNEAQ (reference sequence). Between the trimmed V and J ends, which lost 3 bases and 7 bases, there was a span of 9 bases. The CDR3 DNA reads as TGTGCCAGCAGCTTTTCGGAAGGTGGCTACACCTTC. It codes for CASSFSEGGYTF.

In its sample, this clonotype was seen a few times. This chain links TRBV7-3 with TRBJ1-1, with 8 nucleotides matching TRBD1. This CDR3 has 14 amino acids. Germline CDR1 reads SGHTA; CDR2 reads FQGTGA. V lost 4 bases to trimming and J lost 5 bases; unmatched junction nucleotides: 6. CDR3 bases: TGTGCCAGCAGCTCGGACAGGGAGGGGACTGAAGCTTTCTTT. Translating it yields CASSSDREGTEAFF.

This clonotype was seen more than once but under ten times. V gene TRBV18 combines with J gene TRBJ2-7, with D possibly TRBD1 on 5 matching bases. V was cut by 3 bases and J by 1 base, with 13 bases left in between. There are 15 residues in the CDR3. Germline CDR1 reads KGHSH; CDR2 reads LQKENI. CDR3 sequence: CASSPEWGSSYEQYF. CDR3 nucleotides: TGTGCCAGCTCACCTGAATGGGGCAGTTCCTACGAGCAGTACTTC.

This clonotype has more than one count but fewer than ten. The chain links TRBV6-5 to TRBJ2-2, with 7 bases fitting TRBD1. V shed 4 bases, J shed 2 bases, and the junction held 4 bases outside the gene matches. CDR1 MNHEY and CDR2 SVGAGI come from the germline V gene. This CDR3 has 15 residues. The CDR3 sequence: CASSFTGDNTGELFF. The DNA of the CDR3 is TGTGCCAGCAGTTTCACAGGGGACAACACCGGGGAGCTGTTTTTT.

There are a few counts of this clonotype. This sequence joins TRBV10-3 and TRBJ1-1; 7 positions agree with TRBD1. The V segment lost 6 bases and the J segment 2 bases; nucleotides outside the gene matches: 3. CDR1 is ENHRY and CDR2 is SYGVKD in the germline V gene. The CDR3 has 13 residues. The CDR3 nucleotides read TGTGCCATCAGAGGACAGGACAACACTGAAGCTTTCTTT. Encoded protein: CAIRGQDNTEAFF.

The CDR3 loop is CASRLGGTGNQPQHF. In nucleotides, the CDR3 is TGTGCCAGCAGGCTAGGGGGCACGGGAAATCAGCCCCAGCATTTT. The chain couples TRBV28 to TRBJ1-5, with TRBD1 identical over 7 bases. The ends lost 6 bases at V and 4 bases at J; junction bases unmatched: 9. The V gene's germline CDR1 is MDHEN and CDR2 SYDVKM. The CDR3 is made up of 15 amino acids.

There are a few counts of this clonotype. The V gene is TRBV7-2, the J gene TRBJ2-1, with D possibly called TRBD1 or TRBD2 (6 bases each). Trimming shortened V by 5 bases and J by 7 bases, and 12 bases separated the two germline ends. CDR3 size: 13 residues. The germline gives CDR1 SGHTA, CDR2 FQGNSA. The CDR3 nucleotides read TGTGCCAGCAGCCCACAGGGAGGTAATGAGCAGTTCTTC. Residues: CASSPQGGNEQFF.

The chain is built from TRBV6-4 and TRBJ2-1; D assignment may be TRBD1 or TRBD2 (6 bases each). CDR1 MRHNA and CDR2 SNTAGT come from the germline V gene. Trimming cost V 5 bases and J 8 bases, with 19 bases left between them. This CDR3 comprises 15 residues. CDR3: CASSSAPGASDEQFF. The CDR3 DNA reads TGTGCCAGCAGTTCGGCACCGGGGGCCAGCGATGAGCAGTTCTTC.

The chain employs TRBV27 and TRBJ2-3; 8 bases are shared with TRBD1. J lost 4 bases, V lost 2 bases, and 8 bases had no gene match. The length of the CDR3 is 16 residues. Per the germline V gene, CDR1 is MNHEY and CDR2 is SMNVEV (reference sequence). The CDR3 DNA reads TGTGCCAGCAGTTTAGTTTGGACAGGGTTCCCAGATACGCAGTATTTT. Amino acid sequence: CASSLVWTGFPDTQYF.

A few counts support this clonotype. CDR3: CASSQNGGEETQYF. Written as DNA, the CDR3 is TGTGCCAGCAGCCAAAATGGCGGGGAAGAGACCCAGTACTTC. This chain uses TRBV3-1 with TRBJ2-5; possible D gene TRBD2, 6 bases. The germline V gene encodes CDR1 LGHDT and CDR2 YNNKEL (reference sequence). V lost 2 bases and J 3 bases, leaving 10 bases between the germline ends. This CDR3 is built from 14 residues.